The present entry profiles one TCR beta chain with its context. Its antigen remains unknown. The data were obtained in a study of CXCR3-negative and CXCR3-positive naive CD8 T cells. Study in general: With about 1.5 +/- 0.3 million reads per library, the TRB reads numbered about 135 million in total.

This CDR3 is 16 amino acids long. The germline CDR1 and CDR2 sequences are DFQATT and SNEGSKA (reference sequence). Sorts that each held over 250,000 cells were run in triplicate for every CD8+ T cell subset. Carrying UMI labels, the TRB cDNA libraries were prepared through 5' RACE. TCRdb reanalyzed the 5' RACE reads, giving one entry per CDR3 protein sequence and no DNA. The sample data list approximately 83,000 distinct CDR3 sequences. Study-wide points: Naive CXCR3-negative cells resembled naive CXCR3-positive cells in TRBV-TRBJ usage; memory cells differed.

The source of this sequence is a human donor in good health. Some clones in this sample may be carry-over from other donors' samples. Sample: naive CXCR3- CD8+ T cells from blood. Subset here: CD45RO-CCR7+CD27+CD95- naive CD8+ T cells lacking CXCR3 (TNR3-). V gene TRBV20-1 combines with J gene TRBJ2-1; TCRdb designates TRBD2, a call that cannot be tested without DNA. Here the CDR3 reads CSARRTSGMSYNEQFF.